These 28 T cell receptor beta chains came from one sample sequenced in a study of blood T cell repertoires in COVID-19. Here immunoSEQ multiplex PCR was the method, and the copy in TCRdb shows in-frame clones only, minus some. The sample has some 410,000 clones, around 87% seen once. Material: PBMCs or T cells enriched from blood (not recorded which). The receptors stem from a woman under 40 with acute COVID-19.

The chain recombines TRBV27 with TRBJ1-5, with a possible D match to TRBD1 (5 bases). Germline V lookup: CDR1 MNHEY, CDR2 SMNVEV (reference sequence). Deletions cut 3 bases from V and 6 bases from J, with 9 bases between. This CDR3 comprises 13 residues. CDR3 coding DNA: TGTGCCAGCAGTTTGGGGCAGGGTCAGCCCCAGCATTTT. It yields the protein CASSLGQGQPQHF.

This chain uses TRBV7-8 with TRBJ1-4; 9 bases agree with TRBD1. Germline values: CDR1 SGHVS, CDR2 FQNEAQ. Trimming took 5 bases from V and 7 from J; bases not matched to a gene: 8. The CDR3 is 15 residues long. The CDR3, as DNA: TGTGCCAGCAGCACGCGGACAGGGGAAAGTGAAAAACTGTTTTTT. The encoded protein is CASSTRTGESEKLFF. Full variable domain (missing parts from reference TRBV7-8 and TRBJ1-4): GAGVSQSPRYKVAKRGQDVALRCDPISGHVSLFWYQQALGQGPEFLTYFQNEAQLDKSGLPSDRFFAERPEGSVSTLKIQRTQQEDSAVYLCASSTRTGESEKLFFGSGTQLSVL.

The chain couples TRBV11-3 to TRBJ1-6, with TRBD1 matching 7 bases. The CDR3 covers 16 residues. V shed 0 bases and J 8 bases; nucleotides not matched to a gene: 7. Germline CDR1 SGHNT, CDR2 YENEEA. The CDR3 sequence is CASSLDGDRAYSPLHF. In nucleotides, the CDR3 is TGTGCCAGCAGCTTAGATGGAGACAGGGCTTATTCACCCCTCCACTTT.

The chain combines TRBV10-3 with TRBJ2-5; possible D gene TRBD2, 5 bases. Per germline, CDR1 ENHRY and CDR2 SYGVKD. V lost 0 bases, J lost 5 bases, and 7 bases lay in between. The CDR3 runs to 13 residues. The CDR3: CAISESEEETQYF. For the CDR3, the DNA is TGTGCCATCAGTGAGTCGGAGGAGGAGACCCAGTACTTC.

Only a few counts were recorded for this clone. The genes are TRBV5-1 and TRBJ1-3, with 8 bases lining up with TRBD1. After removal of 4 bases from V and 1 base from J, the junction contained 7 bases not matched to a gene. The CDR3 spans 16 residues. Per germline, CDR1 SGHRS and CDR2 YFSETQ. The CDR3 DNA follows: TGCGCCAGCAGCAAGAATCAGGGGGCGTCTGGAAACACCATATATTTT. This sequence encodes CASSKNQGASGNTIYF.

V gene TRBV7-2 combines with J gene TRBJ2-3, with D perhaps matching TRBD2 (6 bases). The CDR3 loop spans 16 amino acids. Between the trimmed V and J ends, which lost 3 bases and 4 bases, there was a span of 17 bases. The germline CDR1 and CDR2 sequences are SGHTA and FQGNSA. The CDR3 DNA sequence: TGTGCCAGCAGCTTTGGAGGGACCTACTCGTCAGATACGCAGTATTTT. This gives the protein CASSFGGTYSSDTQYF. Combining the CDR3 with reference TRBV7-2 and TRBJ2-3 gives the whole variable domain GAGVSQSPSNKVTEKGKDVELRCDPISGHTALYWYRQSLGQGLEFLIYFQGNSAPDKSGLPSDRFSAERTGGSVSTLTIQRTQQEDSAVYLCASSFGGTYSSDTQYFGPGTRLTVL.

The gene calls are TRBV12-3 or TRBV12-4 and TRBJ1-1; TRBD1 is a possible D gene (5 bases). The V end was cut by 2 bases, the J end by 8 bases, with 6 bases between. This CDR3 has 11 amino acids. Here the CDR3 reads CASSLQGEAFF. DNA for the CDR3: TGTGCCAGCAGTTTACAGGGAGAAGCTTTCTTT.

The chain has TRBV4-3 and TRBJ1-3; no reliable D call. CDR1 and CDR2 (germline): LGHNA, YSLEER. The CDR3 is 17 amino acids. V was shortened by 0 bases and J by 0 bases, with 12 bases between the two germline ends. The CDR3 reads CASSQDWAVTSGNTIYF. The CDR3 coding sequence is TGCGCCAGCAGCCAAGATTGGGCAGTCACCTCTGGAAACACCATATATTTT.

CDR3 amino acids: CASALAGGDEQFF. CDR3 nucleotides: TGTGCCAGTGCCCTGGCGGGGGGCGATGAGCAGTTCTTC. The rearrangement uses TRBV19 and TRBJ2-1; 8 nucleotides agree with TRBD2. V was pared by 8 bases and J by 8 bases, with 8 bases of the junction left unmatched. The CDR3 length is 13 residues. From germline, CDR1 is LNHDA and CDR2 SQIVND (reference sequence).

The chain joins TRBV5-5 to TRBJ2-1; 10 bases fit TRBD1. This CDR3 contains 16 residues. Unmatched junction bases numbered 11, after V lost 6 bases and J lost 5 bases. Looked up from germline, CDR1 is SGHKS and CDR2 is YYEKEE (reference sequence). CDR3 nucleotide sequence: TGTGCCAGCACCGAATACCGGGACAGGGGAAACAATGAGCAGTTCTTC. It specifies CASTEYRDRGNNEQFF. Filled out from reference TRBV5-5 and TRBJ2-1, the complete variable domain reads DAGVTQSPTHLIKTRGQQVTLRCSPISGHKSVSWYQQVLGQGPQFIFQYYEKEERGRGNFPDRFSARQFPNYSSELNVNALLLGDSALYLCASTEYRDRGNNEQFFGPGTRLTVL.

J is TRBJ1-1 and V is TRBV9; TRBD1 matches at 8 bases. V gave up 1 base and J gave up 5 bases; unmatched junction bases: 1. The CDR3 length is 13 residues. CDR1 is SGDLS and CDR2 is YYNGEE in the germline V gene. This CDR3 reads CASSVQGATEAFF. Here the CDR3 DNA reads TGTGCCAGCAGCGTACAGGGGGCAACTGAAGCTTTCTTT.

This chain connects TRBV19 to TRBJ1-2, with TRBD1 as a possible D gene (5 bases). Germline CDR1 and CDR2: LNHDA and SQIVND (reference sequence). V shed 1 base and J shed 6 bases, with 12 bases lying between them. There are 14 residues in the CDR3. The CDR3 is CASSIGGRADGYTF. CDR3 coding DNA: TGTGCCAGTAGTATAGGGGGCAGGGCGGATGGCTACACCTTC.

The genes are TRBV5-6 and TRBJ1-4; unclear D gene. The V gene's germline CDR1 is SGHDT and CDR2 YYEEEE. Trimming took 0 bases from V and 0 from J, leaving 9 bases between them. The CDR3 is 16 amino acids. The CDR3 loop reads CASSLERFSTNEKLFF. The CDR3 DNA sequence: TGTGCCAGCAGCTTGGAGCGGTTCTCAACTAATGAAAAACTGTTTTTT.

CDR3 region: CASKELISVSTQYF. As DNA, the CDR3 is TGTGCCAGCAAAGAGCTTATCTCGGTATCTACGCAGTATTTT. This sequence joins TRBV2 and TRBJ2-3; the D is unclear. V gave up 7 bases and J gave up 8 bases, with 19 bases separating them. From germline, CDR1 is SNHLY and CDR2 FYNNEI. The CDR3 runs to 14 residues.

The chain has TRBV29-1 and TRBJ2-7; 11 bases are shared with TRBD2. From germline, CDR1 is SQVTM and CDR2 ANQGSEA. CDR3 length equals 14 residues. V shed 3 bases and J 4 bases; nucleotides not matched to a gene: 5. DNA of the CDR3: TGCAGCGTTGAGCTTAGCGGGGGGGTTTACGAGCAGTACTTC. Its protein product is CSVELSGGVYEQYF.

The CDR3 sequence is CASSLEGSGYSYEQYF. The CDR3 DNA is TGTGCCAGCAGCTTGGAGGGTAGCGGGTACTCCTACGAGCAGTACTTC. J is TRBJ2-7 and V is TRBV5-4; 7 positions match TRBD2. The CDR3 is 16 residues long. Germline trimming cut 0 bases from V and 0 bases from J; bases unmatched to any gene: 6. Germline V gene lookup returns CDR1 SGHNT and CDR2 YYREEE (reference sequence). The full variable domain, rest sourced from reference TRBV5-4 and TRBJ2-7, is ETGVTQSPTHLIKTRGQQVTLRCSSQSGHNTVSWYQQALGQGPQFIFQYYREEENGRGNFPPRFSGLQFPNYSSELNVNALELDDSALYLCASSLEGSGYSYEQYFGPGTRLTVT.

Only one count was recorded for this clone. This chain uses TRBV24-1 with TRBJ1-2; D not certain. Germline CDR1 KGHDR, CDR2 SFDVKD. This CDR3 has 12 amino acids. With 3 bases removed from V and 8 bases from J, the gap between germline ends came to 9 bases. CDR3: CATSDPRQGYTF. The DNA for the CDR3 is TGTGCCACCAGTGATCCCCGTCAGGGCTACACCTTC.

The V call is TRBV30, the J call TRBJ1-6; the match to TRBD1 covers 7 bases. This CDR3 is built from 15 residues. With V trimmed by 1 base and J by 5 bases, 5 bases remained unmatched. Germline assignment: CDR1 GTSNPN and CDR2 SVGIG (reference sequence). This chain's CDR3 is CAWSASDRDNSPLHF. The CDR3 DNA sequence: TGTGCCTGGAGTGCAAGCGACAGGGATAATTCACCCCTCCACTTT.

This clone was seen a few times. The CDR3 reads CASSYSLGGADTQYF. CDR3 DNA: TGTGCCAGCAGTTACTCCCTTGGGGGGGCAGATACGCAGTATTTT. This chain connects TRBV6-5 to TRBJ2-3, with TRBD2 identical over 7 bases. V was clipped by 0 bases and J by 4 bases; unmatched bases: 4. CDR1 and CDR2 from the germline V gene are MNHEY and SVGAGI. The CDR3 extends over 15 amino acids.

This chain joins TRBV10-2 and TRBJ1-1, with TRBD1 as a possible D gene (5 bases). CDR3 length: 13 residues. V was cut by 2 bases and J by 10 bases, with 14 bases left in between. CDR1 and CDR2 (germline): WSHSY, SAAADI. The CDR3 sequence: CASSERDFRRAFF. The DNA for the CDR3 is TGCGCCAGCAGTGAGCGGGACTTTCGGAGAGCTTTCTTT.

The chain carries TRBV2 and TRBJ2-7; possible D gene TRBD1, 5 bases. Looked up from germline, CDR1 is SNHLY and CDR2 is FYNNEI. V was shortened by 4 bases and J by 0 bases, with 10 bases between the two germline ends. The CDR3 has 14 amino acids. The CDR3 loop reads CASSVAGYSYEQYF. The DNA of the CDR3 is TGTGCCAGCAGTGTGGCAGGGTACTCCTACGAGCAGTACTTC. The full variable domain, with the rest looked up from reference TRBV2 and TRBJ2-7, is EPEVTQTPSHQVTQMGQEVILRCVPISNHLYFYWYRQILGQKVEFLVSFYNNEISEKSEIFDDQFSVERPDGSNFTLKIRSTKLEDSAMYFCASSVAGYSYEQYFGPGTRLTVT.

The chain is built from TRBV7-6 and TRBJ1-2, with D maybe TRBD1 (5 bases). Trimming took 3 bases from V and 4 from J, leaving 12 bases between them. The CDR3 spans 14 residues. The germline gives CDR1 SGHVS, CDR2 FNYEAQ. DNA for the CDR3: TGTGCCAGCAGCTTGAATAGGGGTGCCTATGGCTACACCTTC. Translating it yields CASSLNRGAYGYTF.

Written as DNA, the CDR3 is TGTGCCAGCAGCTTGCTAGAGAGCTCCTACAATGAGCAGTTCTTC. Its protein product is CASSLLESSYNEQFF. The chain combines TRBV5-5 with TRBJ2-1; D unresolved. The CDR3 sequence is 15 residues long. The V and J ends lost 1 base and 0 bases respectively, with 8 bases between them. Germline CDR1 is SGHKS and CDR2 is YYEKEE (reference sequence). Full variable domain (remainder filled in from reference TRBV5-5 and TRBJ2-1): DAGVTQSPTHLIKTRGQQVTLRCSPISGHKSVSWYQQVLGQGPQFIFQYYEKEERGRGNFPDRFSARQFPNYSSELNVNALLLGDSALYLCASSLLESSYNEQFFGPGTRLTVL.

V usage is TRBV7-9 and J usage is TRBJ1-2; 8 bases match TRBD1. V shed 4 bases, J shed 3 bases, and the junction held 7 bases outside the gene matches. The germline gives CDR1 SEHNR, CDR2 FQNEAQ (reference sequence). This CDR3 has 15 amino acids. CDR3 in DNA: TGTGCCAGCAGCTCTATTGGACAGGGCGACTATGGCTACACCTTC. Amino acid sequence: CASSSIGQGDYGYTF.

The chain couples TRBV5-5 to TRBJ1-1; D may be TRBD1 (5 bases). Between the trimmed V and J ends, which lost 0 bases and 8 bases, there was a span of 14 bases. Germline V gene sequence: CDR1 SGHKS, CDR2 YYEKEE (reference sequence). CDR3 length equals 14 residues. In DNA, the CDR3 is TGTGCCAGCAGCTTGGCCGGCAGGGTGTGGGAAGCTTTCTTT. Its translation is CASSLAGRVWEAFF.

V and J are TRBV30 and TRBJ1-2; 10 bases line up with TRBD1. V dropped 2 bases and J dropped 4; count of bases not matched to a gene: 7. The CDR3 extends over 15 amino acids. Germline CDR1 and CDR2: GTSNPN and SVGIG (reference sequence). The CDR3 spells CAWSLPTGGGYGYTF. CDR3 sequence (DNA): TGTGCCTGGAGTCTACCGACAGGGGGCGGCTATGGCTACACCTTC.

The chain recombines TRBV6-5 with TRBJ2-2; tentative D call: TRBD2 (5 bases). This CDR3 has 14 amino acids. The germline V gene encodes CDR1 MNHEY and CDR2 SVGAGI. V shed 6 bases and J shed 3 bases, with 11 bases lying between them. The CDR3 loop reads CASRRTGDTGELFF. CDR3 in DNA: TGTGCCAGCAGACGGACCGGGGACACCGGGGAGCTGTTTTTT.

The chain joins TRBV6-5 to TRBJ2-7; TRBD1 is a possible D gene (6 bases). Germline V gene data show CDR1 as MNHEY and CDR2 as SVGAGI. The ends were cut back, 7 bases at V and 1 base at J, with 14 bases in the middle. The CDR3 is made up of 14 amino acids. CDR3 protein: CASIFHGQSYEQYF. The CDR3 nucleotides are TGTGCCAGCATTTTTCATGGACAGTCCTACGAGCAGTACTTC.